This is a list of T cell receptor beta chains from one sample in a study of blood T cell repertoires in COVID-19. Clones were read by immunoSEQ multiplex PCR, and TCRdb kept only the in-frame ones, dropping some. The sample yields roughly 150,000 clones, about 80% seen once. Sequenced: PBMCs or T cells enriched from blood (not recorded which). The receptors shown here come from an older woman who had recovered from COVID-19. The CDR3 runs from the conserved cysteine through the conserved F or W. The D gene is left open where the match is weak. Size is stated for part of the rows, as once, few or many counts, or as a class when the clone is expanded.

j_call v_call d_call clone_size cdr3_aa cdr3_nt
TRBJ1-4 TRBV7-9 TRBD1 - CASSPGTGSGELFF TGTGCCAGCAGCCCCGGGACAGGGAGTGGAGAACTGTTTTTT
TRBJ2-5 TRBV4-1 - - CASSQDSETQYF TGCGCCAGCAGCCAAGATAGTGAGACCCAGTACTTC
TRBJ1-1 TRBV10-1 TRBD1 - CARGDRENTEAFF TGCGCCAGGGGGGACAGAGAGAACACTGAAGCTTTCTTT
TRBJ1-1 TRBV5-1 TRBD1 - CASSSPGGTEAFF TGCGCCAGCAGCTCCCCAGGGGGCACTGAAGCTTTCTTT
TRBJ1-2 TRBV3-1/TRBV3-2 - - CASSKNRVAGDGYTF TGTGCCAGCAGCAAGAACAGGGTTGCGGGGGATGGCTACACCTTC
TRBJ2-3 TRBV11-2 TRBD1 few CASSLVTLGTGSTDTQYF TGTGCCAGCAGCTTGGTCACCCTTGGGACAGGAAGCACAGATACGCAGTATTTT
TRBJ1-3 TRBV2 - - CAGWGLGAGNTIYF TGTGCCGGGTGGGGCCTGGGGGCCGGAAACACCATATATTTT
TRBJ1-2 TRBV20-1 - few CSGSGVYGYTF TGCAGTGGGTCGGGGGTCTATGGCTACACCTTC
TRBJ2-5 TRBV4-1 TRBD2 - CASSPLAGGRETQYF TGCGCCAGCAGCCCGTTAGCGGGGGGGCGTGAGACCCAGTACTTC
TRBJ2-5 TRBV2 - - CASSRGRGETQYF TGTGCCAGCAGCCGGGGTCGGGGGGAGACCCAGTACTTC
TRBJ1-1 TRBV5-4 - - CASSPRVRGFEENTEAFF TGTGCCAGCAGTCCTCGCGTCAGGGGCTTTGAGGAGAACACTGAAGCTTTCTTT
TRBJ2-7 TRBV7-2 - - CASSLQQGHEQYF TGTGCCAGCAGCTTACAACAGGGCCACGAGCAGTACTTC
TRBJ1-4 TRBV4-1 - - CASSQVVVGSSNEKLFF TGCGCCAGCAGCCAAGTTGTCGTGGGCAGCAGTAATGAAAAACTGTTTTTT
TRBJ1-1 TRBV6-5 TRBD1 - CASRSDRASSEAFF TGTGCCAGCAGATCAGACAGGGCCTCCTCTGAAGCTTTCTTT
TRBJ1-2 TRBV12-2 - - CASRQDRLYGYTF TGTGCAAGTCGTCAGGACAGACTCTATGGCTACACCTTC
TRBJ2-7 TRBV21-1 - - CASSNTGGTYEQYF TGTGCCAGCAGCAATACAGGGGGCACCTACGAGCAGTACTTC
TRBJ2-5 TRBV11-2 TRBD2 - CASSLALAGGQETQYF TGTGCCAGCAGCTTAGCCCTAGCGGGGGGCCAAGAGACCCAGTACTTC
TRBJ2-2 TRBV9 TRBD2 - CASRGGLAGYTGELFF TGTGCCAGCAGGGGAGGACTAGCGGGGTACACCGGGGAGCTGTTTTTT
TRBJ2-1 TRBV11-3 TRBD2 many CASSLGTSGTHNEQFF TGTGCCAGCAGCTTAGGGACTAGCGGGACGCACAATGAGCAGTTCTTC
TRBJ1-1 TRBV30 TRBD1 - CAWRGQGARTEAFF TGTGCCTGGAGAGGACAGGGGGCAAGGACTGAAGCTTTCTTT
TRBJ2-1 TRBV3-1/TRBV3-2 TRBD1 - CASSLFGTGYNEQFF TGTGCCAGCAGCCTATTCGGGACAGGGTACAATGAGCAGTTCTTC
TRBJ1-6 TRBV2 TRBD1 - CASSRNLQGDYSPLHF TGTGCCAGCAGCCGAAATTTGCAGGGGGATTATTCACCCCTCCACTTT
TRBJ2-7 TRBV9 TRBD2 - CASSAPLTSGDPHEQYF TGTGCCAGCAGCGCCCCCCTGACTAGCGGGGACCCCCACGAGCAGTACTTC
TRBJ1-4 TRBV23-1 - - CASSRDILTNEKLFF TGCGCCAGCAGTCGGGACATTCTAACTAATGAAAAACTGTTTTTT
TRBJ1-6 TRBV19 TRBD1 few CASSIPSGGPSPLHF TGTGCCAGTAGTATCCCCTCAGGGGGCCCTTCACCCCTCCACTTT
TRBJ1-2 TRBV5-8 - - CASSFSVGYTF TGTGCCAGCAGCTTCTCGGTTGGCTACACCTTC
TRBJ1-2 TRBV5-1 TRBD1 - CASSLGGRDRDLEVGYTF TGCGCCAGCAGCTTGGGGGGGCGAGACAGGGATCTAGAAGTTGGCTACACCTTC
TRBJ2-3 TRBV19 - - CASSIRQVADTQYF TGTGCCAGTAGTATACGACAGGTTGCAGATACGCAGTATTTT
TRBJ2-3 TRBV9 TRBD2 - CASSATLSGGENTDTQYF TGTGCCAGCAGCGCCACCCTAAGCGGGGGGGAAAACACAGATACGCAGTATTTT